One sample yielded the 9 T cell receptor beta chains listed below, sequenced in a study of tumor-infiltrating lymphocytes in primary liver carcinoma. Bulk tissue was left unsorted, and RNA and DNA were co-extracted from 20-30 mg of it. A constant-region primer served to make TCR beta cDNA from around 500 ng total RNA. Modified slightly, ARM-PCR produced TCR beta libraries over three nested multiplex PCR rounds. The first two PCR rounds, around 11 cycles each, used TRBV1-TRBV30 forward primers and a C-beta reverse primer. Via MiXCR, TCRdb re-called the multiplex PCR reads, giving one row per CDR3 protein. This table has approximately 110,000 distinct CDR3 sequences, roughly three fifths appearing once. Material for sequencing was liver tumor tissue from sampling region 3. Described subset: tumor region T3, left-lateral pole. The receptors originated from an older woman with primary liver carcinoma and hepatitis B virus infection.

Details on this clonotype: Just one base apart from a much larger clone, this may be a read error. The chain links TRBV7-9 to TRBJ2-7; 7 bases map to TRBD1. This CDR3 contains 16 residues. Germline CDR1 SEHNR, CDR2 FQNEAQ (reference sequence). V dropped 2 bases and J dropped 0; count of bases not matched to a gene: 7. CDR3 nucleotide sequence: TGTGCCAGCAGCTTATCGGTAGGGGGCGCCTCCTACGAGCAGTACTTC. This translates into CASSLSVGGASYEQYF.

Points on this clonotype: The junction differs from germline at one of its ends, possibly a read error. The chain has TRBV30 and TRBJ2-2, with TRBD2 as a possible D gene (5 bases). Per germline, CDR1 GTSNPN and CDR2 SVGIG (reference sequence). This CDR3 region has 22 residues. The CDR3 reads CAWCVKGIPGCPPRANTGELFF. The CDR3 DNA reads TGTGCCTGGTGTGTAAAAGGGATCCCGGGATGTCCCCCTAGGGCGAACACCGGGGAGCTGTTTTTT.

Note on this clonotype: This could be a read error, since a much larger clone is one nucleotide away. This rearrangement joins TRBV5-6 to TRBJ2-6, with no clear D. This CDR3 is built from 16 residues. Germline V CDR1 and CDR2: SGHDT, YYEEEE. CDR3 loop: CTSSLYSSSGANVLTF. As DNA, the CDR3 is TGTACCAGCAGCTTGTATTCTTCCTCTGGGGCCAACGTCCTGACTTTC. Filled out from reference TRBV5-6 and TRBJ2-6, the complete variable domain reads DAGVTQSPTHLIKTRGQQVTLRCSPKSGHDTVSWYQQALGQGPQFIFQYYEEEERQRGNFPDRFSGHQFPNYSSELNVNALLLGDSALYLCTSSLYSSSGANVLTFGAGSRLTVL.

With respect to this clonotype: Since a much larger clone is just one base distant, this may be a read error. The chain carries TRBV7-3 and TRBJ2-1; no clear D gene. CDR3 size: 13 residues. Germline assignment: CDR1 SGHTA and CDR2 FQGTGA. The CDR3 spells CASSLSLYNEQSF. In nucleotides, the CDR3 is TGTGCCAGCAGCTTATCACTATACAATGAGCAGTCCTTC.

Notes on this clonotype: Possible read error: a much larger clone is one base away. This rearrangement joins TRBV6-1 to TRBJ2-1; no reliable D call. TRBJ2-7 matches the DNA end more closely, so the J call is doubtful. This CDR3 is built from 12 residues. Germline V CDR1 and CDR2: MNHNS, SASEGT. CDR3 sequence (DNA): TGTGCCAGCAGTAAACCAACAGATGAGCAGTACTTC. Its protein is CASSKPTDEQYF.

Concerning this clonotype: Being one base from a much bigger clone, this may be a read error. The chain links TRBV6-1 to TRBJ2-6; the match to TRBD1 covers 12 bases. This CDR3 is built from 17 residues. Germline loops: CDR1 MNHNS, CDR2 SASEGT. The CDR3 nucleotides read TGTGCCAGCACCGCCGGGACAGGGGGCTTTGGGGCCAACGTCCTGATTTTC. This translates into CASTAGTGGFGANVLIF.

Note on this clonotype: This sequence may be a read error, since a much larger clone differs from it by one base. V is TRBV6-6 and J is TRBJ1-6, with D perhaps TRBD1 (5 bases). Germline CDR1 MNHNY, CDR2 SVGAGI (reference sequence). The CDR3 spans 14 residues. This CDR3 reads CARSYSYGGSPLHF. CDR3 DNA sequence: TGTGCCAGAAGTTACTCGTATGGGGGATCACCCCTCCACTTT.

A remark on this clonotype: At one boundary the junction diverges from the germline segment, which might be a read error. The chain has TRBV5-1 and TRBJ1-3; D gene uncertain. The CDR3 sequence is 15 residues long. The V gene's germline CDR1 is SGHRS and CDR2 YFSETQ. The CDR3 region has the DNA TGCGCCAACAGCCTTGACCTGACCTCTAGAAACACCATATATTTT. Amino acids: CANSLDLTSRNTIYF.

As concerns this clonotype: An end of the junction differs from the germline gene, which may be a read error. The chain recombines TRBV11-2 with TRBJ2-3; D could derive from TRBD1 or TRBD2 (5 bases each). Germline lookup yields CDR1 SGHAT and CDR2 FQNNGV. This CDR3 spans 14 amino acids. This CDR3 is CASSLDREIDIQYF. In DNA form, the CDR3 reads TGTGCCAGCAGCTTAGACAGGGAGATCGATATACAGTATTTC.